Each of the 6 T cell receptor beta chains below was sequenced from the same sample in a study of OX40 agonist ivuxolimab in advanced cancers. Data came from immunoSEQ multiplex PCR; TCRdb stores just in-frame clones and leaves some out. The profile shows around 60,000 clones, around 84% of them singletons. The source material was CD4+ or CD8+ T cells sorted from blood, sampled in a trial of the OX40 agonist ivuxolimab. These receptors originate from an adult with an advanced solid tumor such as melanoma, head and neck, liver or kidney cancer.

V gene TRBV5-1 combines with J gene TRBJ2-7; 8 bases match TRBD2. CDR1 and CDR2 (germline): SGHRS, YFSETQ. This CDR3 has 15 residues. J lost 2 bases, V lost 0 bases, and 4 bases had no gene match. The CDR3 coding sequence is TGCGCCAGCAGCTTGGGGATAGCGGGACCCTACGAGCAGTACTTC. It codes for CASSLGIAGPYEQYF.

This clone has a handful of counts. The J gene is TRBJ2-3, the V gene TRBV5-5, with TRBD2 matching over 8 bases. The CDR3 covers 12 residues. J gave up 11 bases and V 4 bases, and 6 bases lay outside the gene matches. Germline assignment: CDR1 SGHKS and CDR2 YYEKEE (reference sequence). The CDR3 sequence: CASSLTSEEQYF. CDR3 sequence (DNA): TGTGCCAGCAGCCTGACTAGCGAGGAGCAGTATTTT.

The chain links TRBV7-2 to TRBJ2-1; D may be TRBD1 (6 bases). V shed 1 base and J shed 0 bases, with 10 bases lying between them. Germline V gives CDR1 SGHTA, CDR2 FQGNSA. The CDR3 covers 16 residues. The CDR3 loop reads CASSLENRVSYNEQFF. Written as DNA, the CDR3 is TGTGCCAGCAGCTTAGAGAACAGGGTCTCCTACAATGAGCAGTTCTTC. Variable domain in full (rest from reference TRBV7-2 and TRBJ2-1): GAGVSQSPSNKVTEKGKDVELRCDPISGHTALYWYRQSLGQGLEFLIYFQGNSAPDKSGLPSDRFSAERTGGSVSTLTIQRTQQEDSAVYLCASSLENRVSYNEQFFGPGTRLTVL.

The genes are TRBV9 and TRBJ1-2; 10 nucleotides match TRBD1. Losses at the gene ends were 4 bases for V and 9 bases for J; bases not matched to a gene: 9. CDR3 length: 14 amino acids. CDR1 and CDR2 from the germline V gene are SGDLS and YYNGEE. In DNA form, the CDR3 reads TGTGCCAGCAGCCTCCGGGACAGGGGTGCCAGCTACACCTTC. Residues: CASSLRDRGASYTF.

The count of this clone is one. The chain uses TRBV7-9 and TRBJ1-1; the match to TRBD1 covers 7 bases. Germline values: CDR1 SEHNR, CDR2 FQNEAQ (reference sequence). The ends lost 4 bases at V and 1 base at J; junction bases unmatched: 6. CDR3 size: 15 residues. Here the CDR3 reads CASSSGDSRNTEAFF. The CDR3 DNA sequence: TGTGCCAGCAGCTCAGGGGACAGTAGGAACACTGAAGCTTTCTTT.

The chain couples TRBV14 to TRBJ1-2; 9 bases agree with TRBD1. The germline V gene encodes CDR1 SGHDN and CDR2 FVKESK. This CDR3 is built from 16 residues. Losses at the gene ends were 4 bases for V and 4 bases for J; bases not matched to a gene: 10. This chain's CDR3 is CASSPLATGGVYGYTF. The CDR3, as DNA: TGTGCCAGCAGCCCCCTCGCTACAGGGGGCGTCTATGGCTACACCTTC.